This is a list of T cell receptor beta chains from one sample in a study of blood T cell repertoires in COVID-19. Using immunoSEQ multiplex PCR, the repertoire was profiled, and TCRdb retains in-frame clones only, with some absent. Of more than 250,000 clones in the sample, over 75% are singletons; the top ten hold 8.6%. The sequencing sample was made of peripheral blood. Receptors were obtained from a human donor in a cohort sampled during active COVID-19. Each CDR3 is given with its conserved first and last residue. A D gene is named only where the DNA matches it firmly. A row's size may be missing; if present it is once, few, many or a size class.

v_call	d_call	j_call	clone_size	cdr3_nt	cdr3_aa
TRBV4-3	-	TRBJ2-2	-	TGCGCCAGCAGTATGGGGAGAATCACCGGGGAGCTGTTTTTT	CASSMGRITGELFF
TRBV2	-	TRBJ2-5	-	TGTGCCAGCAGTGCGAGGGGGTACGAGACCCAGTACTTC	CASSARGYETQYF
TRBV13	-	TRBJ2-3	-	TGTGCCAGCAGCTTGAGCCCGGCGGGTGCGCAGTATTTT	CASSLSPAGAQYF
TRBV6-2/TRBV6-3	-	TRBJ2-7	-	TGTGCCAGCAGTTACTCGGGCCACTACGAGCAGTACTTC	CASSYSGHYEQYF
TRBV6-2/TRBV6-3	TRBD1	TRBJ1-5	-	TGTGCCAGCAGTCCCCGCTCGACAGGGACCTATCAGCCCCAGCATTTT	CASSPRSTGTYQPQHF
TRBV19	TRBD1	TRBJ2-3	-	TGTGCCAGTAGTGCCCGACAGGGGCTTAGCACAGATACGCAGTATTTT	CASSARQGLSTDTQYF
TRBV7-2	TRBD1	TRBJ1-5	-	TGTGCCAGCAGCCGGGACAGGGGGCCGCAGCCCCAGCATTTT	CASSRDRGPQPQHF
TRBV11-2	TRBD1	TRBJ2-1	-	TGTGCCAGCAGCCTCGGACAGGGTATGTTCAATGAGCAGTTCTTC	CASSLGQGMFNEQFF
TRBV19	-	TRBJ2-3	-	TGTGCCAGTAGTGGTGACCGGGCGGGGCCCACAGATACGCAGTATTTT	CASSGDRAGPTDTQYF
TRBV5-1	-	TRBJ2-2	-	TGCGCCAGCAGCTCCCCGCCCAGTATCGGGGAGCTGTTTTTT	CASSSPPSIGELFF
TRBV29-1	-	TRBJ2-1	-	TGCAGCGTTGACTTACAGTACAATGAGCAGTTCTTC	CSVDLQYNEQFF
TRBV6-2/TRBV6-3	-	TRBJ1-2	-	TGTGCCAGCAGTTACTCACACGGGAACTATGGCTACACCTTC	CASSYSHGNYGYTF
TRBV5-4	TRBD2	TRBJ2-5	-	TGTGCCAGCAGCTTAGCGGGGCTGGGGGAGACCCAGTACTTC	CASSLAGLGETQYF
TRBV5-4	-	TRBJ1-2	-	TGTGCCAGCAGCTTGGACGGACTACCGGGCGCTGGCTATGGCTACACCTTC	CASSLDGLPGAGYGYTF
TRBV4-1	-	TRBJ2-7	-	TGCGCCAGCAGCCTTAACCCTGCAGGGGACTACGAGCAGTACTTC	CASSLNPAGDYEQYF
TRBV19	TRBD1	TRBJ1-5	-	TGTGCCAGTAGTTCCTGGACAGGAGTAAATCAGCCCCAGCATTTT	CASSSWTGVNQPQHF
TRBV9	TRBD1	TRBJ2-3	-	TGTGCCAGCAGCGTGCAGGGGGCAGATACGCAGTATTTT	CASSVQGADTQYF
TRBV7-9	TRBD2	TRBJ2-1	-	TGTGCCAGCAGAAATAGCGGGAGTATCAATGAGCAGTTCTTC	CASRNSGSINEQFF
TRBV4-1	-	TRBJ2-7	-	TGCGCCAGCAGCCAAGTCGGCCGGGGCTACGAGCAGTACTTC	CASSQVGRGYEQYF
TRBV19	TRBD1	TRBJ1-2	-	TGTGCCAGTAGGCCCGGGACAGGGGCGGCTGGCTACACCTTC	CASRPGTGAAGYTF
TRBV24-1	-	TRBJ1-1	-	TGTGCCACCAGTGAGTCGGTGAGCACTGAAGCTTTCTTT	CATSESVSTEAFF
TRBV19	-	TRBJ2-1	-	TGTGCCAGTAGTATCTGGAGCTCCTACAATGAGCAGTTCTTC	CASSIWSSYNEQFF
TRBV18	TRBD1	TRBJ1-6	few	TGTGCCAGCTCACCTTTTGGACAGGCGACGAATTCACCCCTCCACTTT	CASSPFGQATNSPLHF